This T cell receptor (beta chain) originates from a study of blood T cell repertoires in COVID-19. This clone was recorded once. The repertoire was sequenced with immunoSEQ multiplex PCR; TCRdb's copy has only in-frame clones and lacks some. The sample has 200,000 to 300,000 clones, around 87% seen once. Trimming stripped 3 bases from V and 5 bases from J, with 14 bases between. Germline loops: CDR1 LNHDA, CDR2 SQIVND (reference sequence). This CDR3 comprises 15 residues. The TCR originated in a woman aged 45-59 years with acute or convalescent COVID-19. Sequenced material: peripheral blood. The rearrangement joins TRBV19 to TRBJ1-5, with D tentatively TRBD1 (6 bases). The CDR3 nucleotides read TGTGCCAGTAGTATTAGGGCACAGGGTGATCAGCCCCAGCATTTT. This codes for CASSIRAQGDQPQHF. Drawing the rest from reference TRBV19 and TRBJ1-5, the complete variable domain is DGGITQSPKYLFRKEGQNVTLSCEQNLNHDAMYWYRQDPGQGLRLIYYSQIVNDFQKGDIAEGYSVSREKKESFPLTVTSAQKNPTAFYLCASSIRAQGDQPQHFGDGTRLSIL.